This entry concerns a single T cell receptor beta chain. This clonotype has at least ten counts. Its target antigen remains unknown. Per-nucleotide qualities are absent, and no much larger clonotype sits a single base away. Library prep was done by 5' RACE. Data came from an Illumina HiSeq 2500. A second PCR of roughly 7 to 11 cycles was run with a J-beta primer mix and a sample-barcoded 5' primer. A unique molecular identifier was introduced onto each TCR beta cDNA molecule by a template-switch 5' adaptor carrying 12 random nucleotides. At least 2.5 million CDR3-containing paired-end reads were obtained from each sample. First-strand cDNA was synthesized from all RNA with the Mint cDNA synthesis kit, primed by a TRBC-specific oligonucleotide. After uracil-DNA glycosylase treatment, a first 18-cycle PCR used universal primers M1SS and BC2_uni_R on all cDNA. From the authors' description of their analysis: Normalization of each sample was performed by random selection of 1 million high-quality reads, each carrying a distinct molecular identifier. Instead of being binned into consensus sequences, reads with shared molecular identifiers were discarded. MiTCR, run with a Q25 quality threshold and the strictest error-elimination algorithm, handled CDR3 identification, clonotype clustering and error correction. A nonparametric unseen species model using Euler transformation provided a lower-bound estimate of total TCR beta diversity. In TCRdb, the public reads were trimmed at Q25 with fastp and aligned with MiXCR, with productive beta chains retained. Each CDR3 protein appears once, grouped with its most common genes and DNA. These V and J calls derive from TCRdb rather than the authors' analysis. The sample yields hundreds of thousands of distinct CDR3 sequences; roughly 26% were counted once. The top ten clones comprise approximately 30% of the sample.

Trimming at the junction amounts to 4 bases on V and 0 bases on J, and the germline ends lie 16 bases apart. From a lookup of the germline V gene, CDR1 and CDR2 are SQVTM and ANQGSEA. The CDR3, from cysteine to phenylalanine, totals 15 residues. Only CDR3 DNA remains: 45 bases, in frame from the first base. The sample belongs to a study of blood T cells in healthy people across ages (dated by TCRdb to between 2015 and 2017). Regarding the study in general: In model experiments, roughly one uniquely barcoded TCR beta cDNA molecule per two T cells was captured by template switching. Age-related changes in TCR beta repertoire diversity were measured in the study by deep sequencing normalized with unique cDNA molecular identifiers. The donors were divided into four age groups: young (average 16 years), middle-aged (around 37), aged (about 60) and long-lived (roughly 82). To avoid experimental bias, donors of different ages were randomly spread across the sequencing lanes. Using the same blood draw, the study looked at two additional independent replicas of 1 million unique cDNA reads for two donors, one aged 18 to 30 and the other aged 80 or older. Study-wide conclusions, independent of this receptor: The CMV infection status of donors was not known, potentially confounding age-related changes in expanded clonotypes. As age increased, observed TCR beta diversity per million T cells dropped in a roughly linear way, and a significant reduction was already evident by age around 41. The long-lived group showed more naive CD4+ T cells, fewer expanded clones and increased TCR diversity than the aged group, suggesting age selection. Bulk unsorted PBMC profiling prevented conclusive comparison of naive and antigen-experienced compartments. Observed TCR beta diversity correlated strongly with the percentage of naive T cells measured by flow cytometry. Estimates of total diversity from one million sequenced T cells were regarded as lower bounds and underestimates.

The donors were a few dozen Caucasian individuals from Russia, aged roughly 6 to 100 years, who were systemically healthy. About 10 milliliters of peripheral blood were drawn from each donor into EDTA-treated Vacutainer tubes. Ficoll-Paque density-gradient centrifugation was used to isolate PBMCs, with at least 6.5 million per sample. Trizol reagent was used to extract total RNA from PBMCs, with at least 5.5 micrograms per sample. For every donor, an aliquot of PBMCs went through flow cytometry to measure the percentages of naive CD45RAhigh/CD27high T cells. This sequence uses TRBV29-1 and TRBJ2-7, with a tentative D gene TRBD1 over 6 matching bases. What was sequenced was blood. This receptor was obtained from a woman in her seventies in good health. The DNA reads as follows: TGCAGCGTTGTGACGGACAGCAGGAGCTCCTACGAGCAGTACTTC. It codes for CSVVTDSRSSYEQYF.